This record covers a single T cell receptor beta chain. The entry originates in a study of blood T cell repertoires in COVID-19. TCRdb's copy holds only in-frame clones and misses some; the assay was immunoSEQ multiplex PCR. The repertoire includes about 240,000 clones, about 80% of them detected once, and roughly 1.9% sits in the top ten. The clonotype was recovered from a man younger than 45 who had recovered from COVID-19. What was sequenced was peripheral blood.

CDR3 protein: CASTGAGESYNEQFF. The DNA for the CDR3 is TGTGCCAGCACGGGAGCGGGGGAATCCTACAATGAGCAGTTCTTC. The rearrangement links TRBV6-5 to TRBJ2-1, with 8 bases fitting TRBD2. The germline CDR1 and CDR2 sequences are MNHEY and SVGAGI. The V and J ends lost 7 bases and 1 base, in that order; junction bases with no gene match: 6. The CDR3 contains 15 residues.